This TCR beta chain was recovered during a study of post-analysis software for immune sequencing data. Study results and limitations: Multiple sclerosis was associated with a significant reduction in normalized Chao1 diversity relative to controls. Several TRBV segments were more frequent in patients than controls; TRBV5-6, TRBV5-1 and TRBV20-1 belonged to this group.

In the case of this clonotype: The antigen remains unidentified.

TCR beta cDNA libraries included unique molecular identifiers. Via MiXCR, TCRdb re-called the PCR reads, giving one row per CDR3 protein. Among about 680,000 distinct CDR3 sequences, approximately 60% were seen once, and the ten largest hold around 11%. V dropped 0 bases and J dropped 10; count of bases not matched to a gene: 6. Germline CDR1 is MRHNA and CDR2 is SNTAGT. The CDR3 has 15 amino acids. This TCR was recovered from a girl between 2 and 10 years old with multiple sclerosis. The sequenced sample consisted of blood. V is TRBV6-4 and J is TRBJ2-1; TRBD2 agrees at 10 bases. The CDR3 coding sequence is TGTGCCAGCAGTGACTCAAGCGGGGGGGTTGCGGAGCAGTTCTTC. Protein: CASSDSSGGVAEQFF.